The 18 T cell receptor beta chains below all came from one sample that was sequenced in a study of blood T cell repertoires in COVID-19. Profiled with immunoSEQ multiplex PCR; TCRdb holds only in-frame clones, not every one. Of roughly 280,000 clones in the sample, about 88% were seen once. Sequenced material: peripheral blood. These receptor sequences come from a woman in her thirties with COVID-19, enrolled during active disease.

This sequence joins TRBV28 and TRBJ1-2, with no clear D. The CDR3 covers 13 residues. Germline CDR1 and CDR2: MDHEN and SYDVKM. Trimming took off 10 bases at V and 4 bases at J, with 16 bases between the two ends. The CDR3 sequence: CATYRGRGYGYTF. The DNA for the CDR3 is TGTGCCACCTATCGGGGTCGGGGCTATGGCTACACCTTC.

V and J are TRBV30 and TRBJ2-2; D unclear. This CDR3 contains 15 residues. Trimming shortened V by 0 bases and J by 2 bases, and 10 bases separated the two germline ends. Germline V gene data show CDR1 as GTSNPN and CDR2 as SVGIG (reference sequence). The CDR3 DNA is TGTGCCTGGAGTGTCCGACGACTTAACACCGGGGAGCTGTTTTTT. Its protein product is CAWSVRRLNTGELFF.

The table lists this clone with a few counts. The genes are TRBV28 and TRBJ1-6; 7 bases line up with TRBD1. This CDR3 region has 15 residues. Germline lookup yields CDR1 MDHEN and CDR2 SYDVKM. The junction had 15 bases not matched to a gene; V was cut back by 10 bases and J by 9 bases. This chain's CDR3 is CATGQDPIGGSPLHF. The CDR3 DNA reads TGTGCCACCGGACAGGACCCCATTGGGGGTTCACCCCTCCACTTT.

The CDR3 reads CASSPSGITDTQYF. The CDR3 nucleotides are TGTGCCAGTAGCCCTAGCGGGATAACAGATACGCAGTATTTT. V usage is TRBV19 and J usage is TRBJ2-3, with TRBD2 matching over 9 bases. The length of the CDR3 is 14 residues. The germline CDR1 and CDR2 sequences are LNHDA and SQIVND (reference sequence). J gave up 3 bases and V 6 bases, and 4 bases lay outside the gene matches.

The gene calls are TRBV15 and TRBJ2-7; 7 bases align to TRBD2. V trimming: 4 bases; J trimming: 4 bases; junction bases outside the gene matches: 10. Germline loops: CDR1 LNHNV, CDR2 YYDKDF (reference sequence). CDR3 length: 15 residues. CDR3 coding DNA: TGTGCCACCAGCAAACTTCCGGGACTAACATACGAGCAGTACTTC. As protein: CATSKLPGLTYEQYF.

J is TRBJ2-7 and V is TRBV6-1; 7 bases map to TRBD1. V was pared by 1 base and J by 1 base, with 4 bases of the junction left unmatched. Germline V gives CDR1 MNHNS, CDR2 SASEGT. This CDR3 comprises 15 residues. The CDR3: CASSEEGTESYEQYF. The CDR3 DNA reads TGTGCCAGCAGTGAAGAGGGGACAGAGTCCTACGAGCAGTACTTC.

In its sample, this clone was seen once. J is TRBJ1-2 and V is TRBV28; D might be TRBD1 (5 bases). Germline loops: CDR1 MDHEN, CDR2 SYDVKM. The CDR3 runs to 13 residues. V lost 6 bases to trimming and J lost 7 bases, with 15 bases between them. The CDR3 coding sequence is TGTGCCAGCAGCCCTCGTGGGGGGATTGGCTACACCTTC. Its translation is CASSPRGGIGYTF.

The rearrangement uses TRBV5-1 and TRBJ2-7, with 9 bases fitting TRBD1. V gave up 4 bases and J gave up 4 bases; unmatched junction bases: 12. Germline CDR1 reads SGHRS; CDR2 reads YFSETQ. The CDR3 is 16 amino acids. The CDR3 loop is CASSPLGGTGWYEQYF. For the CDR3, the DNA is TGCGCCAGCAGCCCCTTAGGTGGGACAGGGTGGTACGAGCAGTACTTC.

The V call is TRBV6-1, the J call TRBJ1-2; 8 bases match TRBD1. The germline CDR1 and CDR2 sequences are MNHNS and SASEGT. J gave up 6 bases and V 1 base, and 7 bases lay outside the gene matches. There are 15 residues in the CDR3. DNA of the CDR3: TGTGCCAGCAGTGAAGGTGGGACAGGTTGGGATGGCTACACCTTC. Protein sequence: CASSEGGTGWDGYTF.

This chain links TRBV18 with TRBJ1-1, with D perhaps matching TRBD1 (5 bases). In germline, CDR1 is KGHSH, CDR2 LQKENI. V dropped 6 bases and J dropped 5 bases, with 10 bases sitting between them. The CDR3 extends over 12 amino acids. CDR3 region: CASSQDMTEAFF. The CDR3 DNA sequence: TGTGCCAGCTCTCAGGACATGACTGAAGCTTTCTTT.

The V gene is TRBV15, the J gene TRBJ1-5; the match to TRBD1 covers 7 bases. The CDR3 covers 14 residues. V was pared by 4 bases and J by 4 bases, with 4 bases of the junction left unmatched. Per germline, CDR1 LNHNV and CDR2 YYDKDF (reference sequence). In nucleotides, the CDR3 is TGTGCCACCAGCATACTACAGGGGAATCAGCCCCAGCATTTT. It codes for CATSILQGNQPQHF.

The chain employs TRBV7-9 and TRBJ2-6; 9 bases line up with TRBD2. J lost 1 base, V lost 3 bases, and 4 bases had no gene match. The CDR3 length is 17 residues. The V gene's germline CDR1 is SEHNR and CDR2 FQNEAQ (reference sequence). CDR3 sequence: CASSFKREVSGANVLTF. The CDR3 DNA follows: TGTGCCAGCAGCTTTAAGCGGGAGGTATCTGGGGCCAACGTCCTGACTTTC.

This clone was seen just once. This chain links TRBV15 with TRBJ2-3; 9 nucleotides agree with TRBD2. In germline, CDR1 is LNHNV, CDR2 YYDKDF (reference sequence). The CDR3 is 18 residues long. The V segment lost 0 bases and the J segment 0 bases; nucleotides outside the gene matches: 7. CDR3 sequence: CATSREGTTSGSTDTQYF. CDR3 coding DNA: TGTGCCACCAGCAGAGAGGGCACGACTAGCGGCAGCACAGATACGCAGTATTTT.

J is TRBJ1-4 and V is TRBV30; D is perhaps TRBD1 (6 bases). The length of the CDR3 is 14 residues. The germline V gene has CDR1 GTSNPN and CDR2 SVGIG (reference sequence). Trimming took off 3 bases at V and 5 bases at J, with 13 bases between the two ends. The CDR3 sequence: CAWRADSLNEKLFF. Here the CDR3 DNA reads TGTGCCTGGAGGGCGGACAGCCTGAATGAAAAACTGTTTTTT.

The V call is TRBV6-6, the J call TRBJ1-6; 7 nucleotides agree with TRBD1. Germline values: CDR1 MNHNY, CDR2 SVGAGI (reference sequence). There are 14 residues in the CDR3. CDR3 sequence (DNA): TGTGCAGGGGGAGGAGGGGGCGGTAATTCACCCCTCCACTTT. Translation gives CAGGGGGGNSPLHF.

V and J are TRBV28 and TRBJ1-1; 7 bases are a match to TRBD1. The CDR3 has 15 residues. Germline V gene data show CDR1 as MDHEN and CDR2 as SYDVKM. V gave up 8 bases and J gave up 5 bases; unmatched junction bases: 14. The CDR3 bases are TGTGCCAGCCGCCACGAGGGGGCGTCGAGAACTGAAGCTTTCTTT. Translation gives CASRHEGASRTEAFF.

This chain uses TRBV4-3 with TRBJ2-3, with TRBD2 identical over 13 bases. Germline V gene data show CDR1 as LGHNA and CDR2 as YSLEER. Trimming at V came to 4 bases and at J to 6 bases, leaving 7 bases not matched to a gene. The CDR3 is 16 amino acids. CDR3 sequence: CASSLRLAGGLDTQYF. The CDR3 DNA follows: TGCGCCAGCAGCCTGAGACTAGCGGGAGGATTGGATACGCAGTATTTT.

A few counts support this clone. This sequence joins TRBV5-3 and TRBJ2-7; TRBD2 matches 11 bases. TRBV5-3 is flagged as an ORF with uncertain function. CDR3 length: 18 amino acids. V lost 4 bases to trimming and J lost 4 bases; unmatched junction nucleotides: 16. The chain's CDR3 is CARSPPAPLAGERYEQYF. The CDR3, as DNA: TGTGCCAGAAGCCCCCCCGCGCCACTAGCGGGAGAGCGATACGAGCAGTACTTC.